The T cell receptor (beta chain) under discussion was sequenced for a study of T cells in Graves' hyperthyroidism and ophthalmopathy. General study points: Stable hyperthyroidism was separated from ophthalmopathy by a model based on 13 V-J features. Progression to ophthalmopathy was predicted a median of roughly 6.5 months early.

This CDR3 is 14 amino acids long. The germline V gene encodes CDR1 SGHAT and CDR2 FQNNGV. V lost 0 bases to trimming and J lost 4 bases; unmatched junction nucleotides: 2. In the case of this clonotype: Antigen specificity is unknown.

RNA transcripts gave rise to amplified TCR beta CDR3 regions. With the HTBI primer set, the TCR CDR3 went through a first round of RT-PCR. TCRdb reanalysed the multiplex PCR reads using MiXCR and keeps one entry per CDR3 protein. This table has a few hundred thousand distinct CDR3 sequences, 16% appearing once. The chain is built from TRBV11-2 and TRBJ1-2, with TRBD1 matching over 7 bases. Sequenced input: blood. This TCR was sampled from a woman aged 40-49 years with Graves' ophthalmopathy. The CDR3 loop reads CASSLEAGGYGYTF. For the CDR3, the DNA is TGTGCCAGCAGCTTAGAAGCAGGGGGCTATGGCTACACCTTC.